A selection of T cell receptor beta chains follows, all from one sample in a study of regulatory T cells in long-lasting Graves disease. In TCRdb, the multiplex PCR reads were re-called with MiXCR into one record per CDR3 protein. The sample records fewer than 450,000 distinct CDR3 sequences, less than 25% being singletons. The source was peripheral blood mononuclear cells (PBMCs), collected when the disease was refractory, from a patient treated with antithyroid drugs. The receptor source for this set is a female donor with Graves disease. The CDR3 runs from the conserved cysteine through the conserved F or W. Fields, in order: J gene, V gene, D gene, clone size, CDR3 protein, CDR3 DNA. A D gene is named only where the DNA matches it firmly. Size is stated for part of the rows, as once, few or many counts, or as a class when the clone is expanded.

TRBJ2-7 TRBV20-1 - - CSARGLEGDYEQYF TGCAGTGCTAGAGGGCTTGAGGGGGACTACGAGCAGTACTTC
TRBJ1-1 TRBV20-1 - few CSAELVTEAFF TGCAGTGCTGAGTTGGTCACTGAAGCTTTCTTT
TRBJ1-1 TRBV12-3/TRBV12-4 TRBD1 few CASSSRDRRPEAFF TGTGCCAGCAGTTCCCGGGACAGGAGACCCGAAGCTTTCTTT
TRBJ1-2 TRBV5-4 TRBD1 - CASSGQTGRATAHTYGYTF TGTGCCAGCAGCGGCCAGACAGGGAGAGCAACGGCCCACACTTATGGCTACACCTTC
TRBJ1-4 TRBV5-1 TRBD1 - CASSTGTVNEKLFF TGCGCCAGCAGCACCGGGACAGTAAATGAAAAACTGTTTTTT
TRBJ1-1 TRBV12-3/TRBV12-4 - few CASSLSLGDTEAFF TGTGCCAGCAGTCTCTCATTAGGGGACACTGAAGCTTTCTTT
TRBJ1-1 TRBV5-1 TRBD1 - CASSRDRGPTEAFF TGCGCCAGCAGCCGGGACAGGGGGCCCACTGAAGCTTTCTTT
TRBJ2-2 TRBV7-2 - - CASSLVPSAGELFF TGTGCCAGCAGCTTGGTGCCATCCGCCGGGGAGCTGTTTTTT
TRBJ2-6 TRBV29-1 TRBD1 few CSVTGGAVGANVLTF TGCAGCGTTACAGGGGGCGCGGTAGGGGCCAACGTCCTGACTTTC
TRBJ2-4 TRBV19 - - CASSIGSRAKNIQYF TGTGCCAGTAGTATCGGATCAAGAGCCAAAAACATTCAGTACTTC
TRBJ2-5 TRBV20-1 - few CSASGGGGSLQETQYF TGCAGTGCTAGTGGAGGGGGAGGGTCCCTCCAAGAGACCCAGTACTTC
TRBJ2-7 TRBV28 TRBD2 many CASSFRDYSYEQYF TGTGCCAGCAGTTTTCGGGACTATTCCTACGAGCAGTACTTC
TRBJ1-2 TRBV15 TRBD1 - CATSREGNRGRGYTF TGTGCCACCAGCAGAGAGGGGAACAGGGGGCGAGGCTACACCTTC
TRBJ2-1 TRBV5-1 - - CASSLELAASSYNEQFF TGCGCCAGCAGCCTGGAACTAGCTGCGAGCTCCTACAATGAGCAGTTCTTC
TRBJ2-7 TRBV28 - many CASSFQGLFSEQYF TGTGCCAGCAGTTTTCAGGGTCTTTTCTCCGAGCAGTACTTC
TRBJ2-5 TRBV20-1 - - CSARVPVLETQYF TGCAGTGCTAGAGTACCGGTCCTCGAGACCCAGTACTTC
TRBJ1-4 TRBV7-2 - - CASSLGPGSNEKLFF TGTGCCAGCAGCTTAGGACCGGGTTCCAATGAAAAACTGTTTTTT
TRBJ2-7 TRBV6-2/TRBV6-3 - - CASTKQTTRFSEQYF TGTGCCAGCACTAAACAAACCACTAGATTCTCCGAGCAGTACTTC
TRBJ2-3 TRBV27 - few CASSWAVSADTQYF TGTGCCAGCAGTTGGGCAGTGTCAGCAGATACGCAGTATTTT
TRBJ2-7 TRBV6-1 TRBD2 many CASSIAGGLYEQYF TGTGCCAGCAGTATAGCGGGGGGCCTCTACGAGCAGTACTTC
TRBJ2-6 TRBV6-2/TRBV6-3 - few CASTGLPWVGANVLTF TGTGCCAGCACGGGACTCCCGTGGGTAGGGGCCAACGTCCTGACTTTC
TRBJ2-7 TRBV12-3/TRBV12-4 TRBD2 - CASSFGLAGVVEQYF TGTGCCAGCAGTTTCGGTCTAGCGGGAGTTGTGGAGCAGTACTTC
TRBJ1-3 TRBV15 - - CATSRDIDRRLSGNTIYF TGTGCCACCAGCAGAGATATCGACCGCCGCCTCTCTGGAAACACCATATATTTT
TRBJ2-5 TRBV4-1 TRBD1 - CASSQETGASQETQYF TGCGCCAGCAGCCAAGAGACAGGGGCGAGCCAAGAGACCCAGTACTTC
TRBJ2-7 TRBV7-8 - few CASLRTGGSYEQYF TGTGCCAGCCTCAGAACCGGGGGATCCTACGAGCAGTACTTC
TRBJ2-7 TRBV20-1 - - CSASGSMYEQYF TGCAGTGCTAGCGGGAGCATGTACGAGCAGTACTTC
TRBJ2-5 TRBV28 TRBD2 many CASKVSGSWETQYF TGTGCCAGCAAAGTTAGCGGGAGTTGGGAGACCCAGTACTTC
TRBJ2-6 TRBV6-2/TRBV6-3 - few CASSYRIFGISGANVLTF TGTGCCAGCAGTTACAGGATCTTCGGGATATCTGGGGCCAACGTCCTGACTTTC
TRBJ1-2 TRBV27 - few CASSTGIAYGYTF TGTGCCAGCAGCACAGGGATAGCCTATGGCTACACCTTC
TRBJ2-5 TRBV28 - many CASSSGNRVGETQYF TGTGCCAGCAGTTCCGGGAATAGGGTTGGGGAGACCCAGTACTTC
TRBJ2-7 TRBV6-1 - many CASSKHRDLTYEQYF TGTGCCAGCAGTAAACATCGGGACTTAACCTACGAGCAGTACTTC
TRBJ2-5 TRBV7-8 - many CASSLVGSLQETQYF TGTGCCAGCAGCTTAGTTGGGAGCCTTCAAGAGACCCAGTACTTC
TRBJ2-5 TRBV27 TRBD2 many CASRLAGGETQYF TGTGCCAGCAGACTAGCGGGAGGAGAGACCCAGTACTTC
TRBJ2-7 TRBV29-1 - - CSVLLSYEQYF TGCAGCGTTTTACTCTCCTACGAGCAGTACTTC
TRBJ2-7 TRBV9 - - CASTRAGNSYEQYF TGTGCCAGCACGCGGGCAGGAAACTCCTACGAGCAGTACTTC
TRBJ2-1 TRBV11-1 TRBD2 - CASSLGSGRRNEQFF TGTGCCAGCAGCTTAGGAAGCGGGAGGAGGAATGAGCAGTTCTTC
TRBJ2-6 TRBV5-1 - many CASSTGRASGANVLTF TGCGCCAGCAGCACCGGACGGGCCTCTGGGGCCAACGTCCTGACTTTC
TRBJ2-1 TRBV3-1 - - CASSQDGDGYNEQFF TGTGCCAGCAGCCAAGATGGGGACGGATACAATGAGCAGTTCTTC
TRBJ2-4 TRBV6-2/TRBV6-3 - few CASSYERWGIQYF TGTGCCAGCAGTTACGAGAGGTGGGGCATTCAGTACTTC
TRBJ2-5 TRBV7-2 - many CASSPWGLAETQYF TGTGCCAGCAGCCCTTGGGGTTTGGCGGAGACCCAGTACTTC
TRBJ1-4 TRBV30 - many CAWKTRPVTNEKLFF TGTGCCTGGAAGACCCGACCGGTCACTAATGAAAAACTGTTTTTT